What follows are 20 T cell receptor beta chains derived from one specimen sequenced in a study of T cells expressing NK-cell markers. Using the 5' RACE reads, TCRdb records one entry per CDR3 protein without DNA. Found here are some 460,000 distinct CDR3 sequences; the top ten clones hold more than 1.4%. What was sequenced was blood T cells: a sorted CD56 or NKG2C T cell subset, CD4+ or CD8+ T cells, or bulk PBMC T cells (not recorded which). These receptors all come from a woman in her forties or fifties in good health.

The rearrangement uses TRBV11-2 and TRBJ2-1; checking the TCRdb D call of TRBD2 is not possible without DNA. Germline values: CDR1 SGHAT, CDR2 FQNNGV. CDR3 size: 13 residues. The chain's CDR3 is CASSLAGVREQFF.

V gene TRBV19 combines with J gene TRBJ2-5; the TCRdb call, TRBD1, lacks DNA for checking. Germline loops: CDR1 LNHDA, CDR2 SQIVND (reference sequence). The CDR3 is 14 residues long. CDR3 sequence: CASSDNYRVETQYF.

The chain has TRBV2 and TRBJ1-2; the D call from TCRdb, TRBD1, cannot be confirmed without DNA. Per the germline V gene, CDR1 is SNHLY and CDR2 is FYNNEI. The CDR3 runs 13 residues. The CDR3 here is CATSTGERGGYTF.

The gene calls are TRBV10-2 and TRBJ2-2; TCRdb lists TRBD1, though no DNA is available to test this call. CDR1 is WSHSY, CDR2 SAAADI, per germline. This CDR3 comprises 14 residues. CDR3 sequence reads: CASRSLADTGELFF.

CDR3 sequence reads: CASSQGGQLSGANVLTF. The chain couples TRBV5-1 to TRBJ2-6; TCRdb calls TRBD1, which cannot be checked without DNA. This CDR3 is built from 17 residues. The germline CDR1 and CDR2 sequences are SGHRS and YFSETQ. The whole variable domain, remainder taken from reference TRBV5-1 and TRBJ2-6, is KAGVTQTPRYLIKTRGQQVTLSCSPISGHRSVSWYQQTPGQGLQFLFEYFSETQRNKGNFPGRFSGRQFSNSRSEMNVSTLELGDSALYLCASSQGGQLSGANVLTFGAGSRLTVL.

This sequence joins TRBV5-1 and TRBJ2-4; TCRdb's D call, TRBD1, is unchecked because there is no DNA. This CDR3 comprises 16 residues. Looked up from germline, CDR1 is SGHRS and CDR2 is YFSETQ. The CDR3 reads CASSLELSGTGNIQYF.

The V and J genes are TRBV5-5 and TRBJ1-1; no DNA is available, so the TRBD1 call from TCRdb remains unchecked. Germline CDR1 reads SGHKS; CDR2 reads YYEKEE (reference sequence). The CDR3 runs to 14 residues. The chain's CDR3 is CASSIRETNTEAFF.

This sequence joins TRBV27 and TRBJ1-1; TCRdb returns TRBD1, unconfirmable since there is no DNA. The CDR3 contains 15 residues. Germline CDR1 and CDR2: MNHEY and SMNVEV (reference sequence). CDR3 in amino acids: CASSWGQGRIGEAFF.

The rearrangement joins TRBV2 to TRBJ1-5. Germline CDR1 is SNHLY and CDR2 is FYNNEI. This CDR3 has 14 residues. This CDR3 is CASSETVTGRPQHF.

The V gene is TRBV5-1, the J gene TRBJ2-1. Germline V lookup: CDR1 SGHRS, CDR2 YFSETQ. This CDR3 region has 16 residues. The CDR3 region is CASSLDVVGRQNEQFF.

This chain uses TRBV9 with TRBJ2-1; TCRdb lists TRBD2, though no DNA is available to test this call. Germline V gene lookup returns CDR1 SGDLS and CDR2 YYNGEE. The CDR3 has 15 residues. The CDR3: CASSVAGTSDSVQFF.

The CDR3 is CASSSEGGSGETQYF. The chain joins TRBV2 to TRBJ2-5; TCRdb's D call of TRBD1 is untestable without DNA. Per germline, CDR1 SNHLY and CDR2 FYNNEI. CDR3 length: 15 residues. The full variable domain, rest sourced from reference TRBV2 and TRBJ2-5, is EPEVTQTPSHQVTQMGQEVILRCVPISNHLYFYWYRQILGQKVEFLVSFYNNEISEKSEIFDDQFSVERPDGSNFTLKIRSTKLEDSAMYFCASSSEGGSGETQYFGPGTRLLVL.

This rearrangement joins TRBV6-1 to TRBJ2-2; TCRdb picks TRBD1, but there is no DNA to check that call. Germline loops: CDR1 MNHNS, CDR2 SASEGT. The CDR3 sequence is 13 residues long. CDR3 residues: CASRDAAGEELFF.

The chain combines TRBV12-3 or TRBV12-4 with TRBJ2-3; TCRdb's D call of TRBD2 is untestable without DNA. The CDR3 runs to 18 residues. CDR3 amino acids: CASSFYRETVLSTDTQYF.

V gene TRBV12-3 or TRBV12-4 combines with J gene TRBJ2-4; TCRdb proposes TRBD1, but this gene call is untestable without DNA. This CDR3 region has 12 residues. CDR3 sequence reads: CASSLGVHIQYF.

The CDR3 protein is CASTEQLNTEAFF. The chain has TRBV12-3 or TRBV12-4 and TRBJ1-1. The CDR3 is 13 residues long.

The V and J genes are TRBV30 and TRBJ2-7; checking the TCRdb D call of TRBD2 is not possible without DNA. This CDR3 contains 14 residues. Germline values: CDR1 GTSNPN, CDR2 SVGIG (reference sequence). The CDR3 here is CAWSSLAGVGEQYF.

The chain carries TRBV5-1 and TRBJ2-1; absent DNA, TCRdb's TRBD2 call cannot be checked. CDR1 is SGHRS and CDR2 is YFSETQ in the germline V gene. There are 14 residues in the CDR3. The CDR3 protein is CASALATRHNEQFF.

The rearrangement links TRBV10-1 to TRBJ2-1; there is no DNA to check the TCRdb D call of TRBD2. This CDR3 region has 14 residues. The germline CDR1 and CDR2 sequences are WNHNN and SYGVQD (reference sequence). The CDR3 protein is CASSAGTPGNEQFF.

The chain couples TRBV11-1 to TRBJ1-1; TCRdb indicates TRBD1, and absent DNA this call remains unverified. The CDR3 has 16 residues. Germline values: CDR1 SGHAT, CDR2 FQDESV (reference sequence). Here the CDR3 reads CASSRGGGPMNTEAFF.